A single sample gave rise to the 30 T cell receptor beta chains below, sequenced in a study of long-term antiretroviral therapy in people with HIV. Survey-level immunoSEQ v3.0 assays were run. This table comes from immunoSEQ multiplex PCR, and its TCRdb copy is limited to in-frame clones, with some not included. The sample contains about 32,000 clones, 70% to 90% of which appear only once. The sample was unsorted PBMCs, taken 2.2 years after starting antiretroviral therapy. All receptors come from a man aged 18-30 years with HIV.

The V gene is TRBV18, the J gene TRBJ2-1; D possibly corresponds to TRBD1 (6 bases). This CDR3 is 13 amino acids long. With 6 bases removed from V and 5 bases from J, the gap between germline ends came to 11 bases. The germline gives CDR1 KGHSH, CDR2 LQKENI. The CDR3 spells CASSPGTNNEQFF. The CDR3 nucleotides are TGTGCCAGCTCCCCCGGGACAAACAATGAGCAGTTCTTC.

This chain joins TRBV5-1 and TRBJ1-1; no firm D call. Germline V gene data show CDR1 as SGHRS and CDR2 as YFSETQ. Trimming removed 2 bases from V and 5 bases from J, with 7 bases in between. This CDR3 comprises 12 residues. CDR3 sequence reads: CASSFGATEAFF. The CDR3 DNA sequence: TGCGCCAGCAGCTTCGGTGCGACTGAAGCTTTCTTT.

The chain employs TRBV18 and TRBJ2-1; no definite D call. Germline V CDR1 and CDR2: KGHSH, LQKENI. The CDR3 runs 16 residues. The V and J ends lost 0 bases and 7 bases respectively, with 16 bases between them. The CDR3 is CASSPPKAHSGNEQFF. The CDR3 DNA is TGTGCCAGCTCACCACCCAAGGCCCACTCTGGAAATGAGCAGTTCTTC.

The chain couples TRBV28 to TRBJ1-2; D gene uncertain. CDR1 is MDHEN, CDR2 SYDVKM, per germline. The length of the CDR3 is 12 residues. V was clipped by 3 bases and J by 9 bases, with 11 bases between them. CDR3 residues: CASSFSPRRYTF. Here the CDR3 DNA reads TGTGCCAGCAGTTTCTCGCCGCGCCGCTACACCTTC.

The V and J genes are TRBV10-3 and TRBJ1-1, with D hard to call. Trimming left V 7 bases short and J 0 bases short, with 9 bases between. The CDR3 length is 13 residues. The germline CDR1 and CDR2 sequences are ENHRY and SYGVKD. The CDR3 loop is CAIMAGVNTEAFF. CDR3 sequence (DNA): TGTGCCATCATGGCAGGAGTGAACACTGAAGCTTTCTTT.

The rearrangement links TRBV29-1 to TRBJ2-3; D call uncertain. Trimming shortened V by 1 base and J by 1 base, and 9 bases separated the two germline ends. The CDR3 is made up of 14 amino acids. Germline V lookup: CDR1 SQVTM, CDR2 ANQGSEA. The CDR3 region is CSVEVSGGTDTQYF. The CDR3 DNA reads as TGCAGCGTTGAAGTATCAGGCGGCACAGATACGCAGTATTTT.

The V call is TRBV5-1, the J call TRBJ2-5, with TRBD2 identical over 8 bases. The CDR3 has 12 residues. The junction had 1 base not matched to a gene; V was cut back by 4 bases and J by 5 bases. CDR1 and CDR2 (germline): SGHRS, YFSETQ. The chain's CDR3 is CASSPGGETQYF. CDR3 DNA: TGCGCCAGCAGCCCGGGGGGGGAGACCCAGTACTTC.

This chain joins TRBV13 and TRBJ1-2; D ambiguous. The germline V gene encodes CDR1 PRHDT and CDR2 FYEKMQ (reference sequence). CDR3 size: 13 residues. V gave up 1 base and J gave up 6 bases, with 9 bases separating them. For the CDR3, the DNA is TGTGCCAGCAGCTTAGAGCCAGCCCATGGCTACACCTTC. Protein sequence: CASSLEPAHGYTF.

The genes are TRBV5-1 and TRBJ2-5; 10 bases align to TRBD2. The CDR3 runs 15 residues. Germline V CDR1 and CDR2: SGHRS, YFSETQ. The ends lost 2 bases at V and 2 bases at J; junction bases unmatched: 3. The CDR3 region is CASSFAGLAQETQYF. CDR3 nucleotide sequence: TGCGCCAGCAGCTTTGCGGGACTAGCGCAAGAGACCCAGTACTTC.

The chain couples TRBV19 to TRBJ1-4; tentatively, D is TRBD1 (5 bases). The CDR3 covers 15 residues. Germline-derived CDR1 and CDR2 are LNHDA and SQIVND (reference sequence). The V end lost 5 bases, the J end lost 8 bases, and 18 bases lay between the germline ends. The CDR3 spells CASSLGHTPGEKLFF. CDR3 nucleotide sequence: TGTGCCAGTAGTCTCGGACACACTCCTGGCGAAAAACTGTTTTTT.

This chain links TRBV6-1 with TRBJ1-4; 7 bases line up with TRBD1. V was pared by 5 bases and J by 5 bases, with 8 bases of the junction left unmatched. Germline V lookup: CDR1 MNHNS, CDR2 SASEGT. The CDR3 extends over 15 amino acids. The CDR3 loop is CASSRANRGNEKLFF. The CDR3 DNA reads as TGTGCCAGCAGTCGAGCAAACAGGGGAAATGAAAAACTGTTTTTT.

This rearrangement joins TRBV10-3 to TRBJ2-7; D is unresolved. CDR3 length: 11 amino acids. The ends were cut back, 2 bases at V and 4 bases at J, with 3 bases in the middle. Germline CDR1 ENHRY, CDR2 SYGVKD. The CDR3 DNA follows: TGTGCCATCAGTGAGGTATACGAGCAGTACTTC. Its protein product is CAISEVYEQYF.

CDR3 DNA sequence: TGTGCCAGCTCACCGCCAATGCAGGGGCGAAATGAGCAGTTCTTC. This translates into CASSPPMQGRNEQFF. This chain uses TRBV18 with TRBJ2-1, with D tentatively TRBD1 (6 bases). This CDR3 has 15 residues. Trimming took 3 bases from V and 7 from J, leaving 16 bases between them. CDR1 and CDR2 (germline): KGHSH, LQKENI. Supplemented by reference TRBV18 and TRBJ2-1, the full variable domain reads NAGVMQNPRHLVRRRGQEARLRCSPMKGHSHVYWYRQLPEEGLKFMVYLQKENIIDESGMPKERFSAEFPKEGPSILRIQQVVRGDSAAYFCASSPPMQGRNEQFFGPGTRLTVL.

The V and J genes are TRBV9 and TRBJ1-5, with D tentatively TRBD1 (5 bases). The length of the CDR3 is 15 residues. Looked up from germline, CDR1 is SGDLS and CDR2 is YYNGEE. Trimming shortened V by 0 bases and J by 7 bases, and 14 bases separated the two germline ends. CDR3 coding DNA: TGTGCCAGCAGCGTAGGCGAGGGGATGGAACAGCCCCAGCATTTT. Protein sequence: CASSVGEGMEQPQHF. Looking up the rest from reference TRBV9 and TRBJ1-5 gives the full variable domain: DSGVTQTPKHLITATGQRVTLRCSPRSGDLSVYWYQQSLDQGLQFLIQYYNGEERAKGNILERFSAQQFPDLHSELNLSSLELGDSALYFCASSVGEGMEQPQHFGDGTRLSIL.

This clone came up once. This sequence joins TRBV4-2 and TRBJ2-5; D gene uncertain. Germline V lookup: CDR1 LGHNA, CDR2 YNFKEQ. The V end was cut by 0 bases, the J end by 5 bases, with 10 bases between. CDR3 length: 14 amino acids. The CDR3 is CASSQDSAGETQYF. CDR3 DNA: TGTGCCAGCAGCCAAGATTCTGCAGGTGAGACCCAGTACTTC.

This rearrangement joins TRBV6-1 to TRBJ1-1; a possible D gene is TRBD1 (5 bases). Germline CDR1 reads MNHNS; CDR2 reads SASEGT. The CDR3 is 14 amino acids. Trimming pared 7 bases from V and 0 bases from J, leaving 12 bases between. CDR3 DNA sequence: TGTGCCAGCAAAACGGGGCAGATGAACACTGAAGCTTTCTTT. This sequence encodes CASKTGQMNTEAFF.

The J gene is TRBJ2-7, the V gene TRBV4-2; D is possibly TRBD2 (6 bases). The V and J ends lost 4 bases and 1 base respectively, with 20 bases between them. Looked up from germline, CDR1 is LGHNA and CDR2 is YNFKEQ. This CDR3 region has 17 residues. CDR3 DNA: TGTGCCAGCAGCCCCGAGGGTGGCGGGGTCGGGTCCTACGAGCAGTACTTC. This sequence encodes CASSPEGGGVGSYEQYF.

This sequence joins TRBV19 and TRBJ2-7; 9 bases line up with TRBD2. The V segment lost 11 bases and the J segment 2 bases; nucleotides outside the gene matches: 7. Germline V gene data show CDR1 as LNHDA and CDR2 as SQIVND (reference sequence). The CDR3 is made up of 13 amino acids. CDR3 nucleotide sequence: TGTGCCTGCAGCTTAGCGGGAGCCTACGAGCAGTACTTC. This codes for CACSLAGAYEQYF.

Comments on this clone: The sample carries other DNA sequences with the same CDR3. V and J are TRBV28 and TRBJ2-3; tentatively, D is TRBD1 or TRBD2 (5 bases each). V was clipped by 6 bases and J by 6 bases, with 10 bases between them. Germline loops: CDR1 MDHEN, CDR2 SYDVKM. This CDR3 region has 12 residues. The CDR3 region is CASSSGPDTQYF. DNA of the CDR3: TGTGCCAGCAGCTCGGGACCTGATACGCAGTATTTT.

This clone was observed a handful of times. The chain has TRBV6-6 and TRBJ2-7, with unresolved D. The length of the CDR3 is 12 residues. V was clipped by 2 bases and J by 2 bases, with 4 bases between them. Germline assignment: CDR1 MNHNY and CDR2 SVGAGI (reference sequence). The CDR3 here is CASSYKAYEQYF. The CDR3 DNA reads TGTGCCAGCAGTTACAAGGCCTACGAGCAGTACTTC.

This clone has only a few counts. The chain has TRBV4-2 and TRBJ1-2; 7 bases fit TRBD1. Germline CDR1 and CDR2: LGHNA and YNFKEQ. With V trimmed by 4 bases and J by 0 bases, 2 bases remained unmatched. The CDR3 has 14 amino acids. The CDR3 DNA reads as TGTGCCAGCAGCCGGGACAGTGCTAACTATGGCTACACCTTC. Translating gives CASSRDSANYGYTF.

V is TRBV6-5 and J is TRBJ2-6, with a possible D match to TRBD1 (6 bases). CDR3 length: 15 residues. Trimming took 8 bases from V and 0 from J, leaving 11 bases between them. Germline V gene lookup returns CDR1 MNHEY and CDR2 SVGAGI. CDR3 DNA sequence: TGTGCCAGCCGGGACATAGGCTCTGGGGCCAACGTCCTGACTTTC. Translated: CASRDIGSGANVLTF.

This sequence joins TRBV28 and TRBJ2-7; 7 bases agree with TRBD1. After removal of 5 bases from V and 2 bases from J, the junction contained 12 bases not matched to a gene. CDR3 length equals 16 residues. The germline CDR1 and CDR2 sequences are MDHEN and SYDVKM. The CDR3 DNA reads TGTGCCAGCAGTGCTTTATATGGACAGGATGCCTACGAGCAGTACTTC. It codes for CASSALYGQDAYEQYF.

This chain connects TRBV5-4 to TRBJ1-2; D may be TRBD1 (6 bases). Germline loops: CDR1 SGHNT, CDR2 YYREEE (reference sequence). The CDR3 length is 14 residues. V was cut by 4 bases and J by 5 bases, with 15 bases left in between. The CDR3 spells CASSPDRRIYGYTF. CDR3 DNA: TGTGCCAGCAGCCCCGACAGGAGGATTTATGGCTACACCTTC.

The chain's CDR3 is CASSVSGTAGDTQYF. CDR3 in DNA: TGTGCCAGCAGCGTGAGCGGGACCGCGGGGGATACGCAGTATTTT. The V and J genes are TRBV9 and TRBJ2-3, with 7 bases lining up with TRBD2. Germline lookup yields CDR1 SGDLS and CDR2 YYNGEE. With 2 bases clipped from V and 6 bases from J, the junction kept 9 bases outside the gene matches. This CDR3 has 15 residues. The full variable domain, rest sourced from reference TRBV9 and TRBJ2-3, is DSGVTQTPKHLITATGQRVTLRCSPRSGDLSVYWYQQSLDQGLQFLIQYYNGEERAKGNILERFSAQQFPDLHSELNLSSLELGDSALYFCASSVSGTAGDTQYFGPGTRLTVL.

V gene TRBV6-8 combines with J gene TRBJ1-5; D perhaps matches TRBD1 (5 bases). This CDR3 spans 20 amino acids. V was shortened by 0 bases and J by 0 bases, with 21 bases between the two germline ends. Germline CDR1 and CDR2: MNHGY and SAAAGT. DNA of the CDR3: TGTGCCAGCAGTTACTCTGCCGGCCCCGGGGGAGCGAATAGCAATCAGCCCCAGCATTTT. Protein sequence: CASSYSAGPGGANSNQPQHF.

The chain combines TRBV27 with TRBJ1-4, with D maybe TRBD1 (5 bases). Trimming removed 5 bases at V and 10 bases at J, with 20 bases between. The CDR3 runs 15 residues. Germline V gene data show CDR1 as MNHEY and CDR2 as SMNVEV (reference sequence). The CDR3 loop reads CASSTPPFPGGKLFF. CDR3 DNA sequence: TGTGCCAGCAGTACCCCCCCGTTCCCCGGGGGAAAACTGTTTTTT.

The CDR3 spells CASSQIAGGHYEQYF. CDR3 DNA: TGTGCCAGCAGCCAAATAGCGGGGGGGCACTACGAGCAGTACTTC. J is TRBJ2-7 and V is TRBV4-2; 11 bases are shared with TRBD2. The germline gives CDR1 LGHNA, CDR2 YNFKEQ. The CDR3 consists of 15 residues. The V and J ends lost 2 bases and 3 bases, in that order; junction bases with no gene match: 3.

In its sample, this clone ranks as medium-sized (0.01 to 0.1%). V gene TRBV15 combines with J gene TRBJ2-5, with 7 bases identical to TRBD2. CDR1 LNHNV and CDR2 YYDKDF come from the germline V gene (reference sequence). The CDR3 is made up of 13 amino acids. Germline trimming cut 3 bases from V and 4 bases from J; bases unmatched to any gene: 2. The CDR3 nucleotides read TGTGCCACCAGCAGTATAGCGGGAGAGACCCAGTACTTC. It specifies CATSSIAGETQYF.

This chain links TRBV2 with TRBJ2-3, with a tentative D call TRBD1 (6 bases). In germline, CDR1 is SNHLY, CDR2 FYNNEI. The CDR3 extends over 15 amino acids. The V end lost 6 bases, the J end lost 1 base, and 14 bases lay between the germline ends. Here the CDR3 reads CASSLQGLGTDTQYF. CDR3 in DNA: TGTGCCAGCAGCCTACAGGGTCTCGGCACAGATACGCAGTATTTT.